This T cell receptor (beta chain) was sequenced in a study of T cells expressing NK-cell markers. Following a re-call of the 5' RACE reads, TCRdb has one entry per CDR3 protein and lacks DNA. The specimen's table records some 600,000 distinct CDR3 sequences. The CDR3 consists of 12 residues. Germline loops: CDR1 DFQATT, CDR2 SNEGSKA (reference sequence). J is TRBJ2-7 and V is TRBV20-1; the TRBD1 assignment by TCRdb is unverifiable without DNA. What was sequenced was blood T cells: a sorted CD56 or NKG2C T cell subset, CD4+ or CD8+ T cells, or bulk PBMC T cells (not recorded which). The source of this sequence is a man in his late teens or twenties in good health. The CDR3 loop is CSANRGPSEQYF.